Each of the 27 T cell receptor beta chains below was sequenced from the same sample in a study of CD8+CD57+ T cells in acquired aplastic anemia. The patients chosen for sequencing had shown expansion of CD8+CD57+ cells (detected by flow cytometry). The study profiled TCR beta VDJ and CDR3 using genomic DNA as template. TCRdb redid the calling of the reads with MiXCR, one entry per CDR3 protein. Of over 150,000 distinct CDR3 sequences detected, 71% appear once; the ten largest clones hold 35% to 50%. Sequencing input: sorted CD4+, CD8+, or CD8+CD57+ T cells (not recorded which) from PBMCs. These receptors all stem from a human donor with aplastic anemia.

The rearrangement links TRBV5-1 to TRBJ2-1, with TRBD1 matching 9 bases. The V gene end was trimmed by 7 bases and the J gene end by 4 bases; junction bases not matched to a gene: 3. The CDR3 is 13 amino acids. Germline CDR1 reads SGHRS; CDR2 reads YFSETQ. The CDR3 coding sequence is TGCGCCAGCCGCGGACAGGGGTACAATGAGCAGTTCTTC. Amino acids: CASRGQGYNEQFF.

The J gene is TRBJ1-1, the V gene TRBV10-3, with no clear D. Trimming shortened V by 4 bases and J by 5 bases, and 11 bases separated the two germline ends. The germline V gene has CDR1 ENHRY and CDR2 SYGVKD. The CDR3 is made up of 13 amino acids. Here the CDR3 reads CAISVREKTEAFF. For the CDR3, the DNA is TGTGCCATCAGTGTCCGGGAAAAGACTGAAGCTTTCTTT.

The chain carries TRBV11-2 and TRBJ2-1; tentative D call: TRBD1 (6 bases). Germline CDR1 SGHAT, CDR2 FQNNGV. Deletions cut 6 bases from V and 5 bases from J, with 14 bases between. The CDR3 runs 14 residues. CDR3 protein: CASRIPGAHNEQFF. In DNA form, the CDR3 reads TGTGCCAGCAGGATACCAGGGGCCCACAATGAGCAGTTCTTC. Supplemented by reference TRBV11-2 and TRBJ2-1, the full variable domain reads EAGVAQSPRYKIIEKRQSVAFWCNPISGHATLYWYQQILGQGPKLLIQFQNNGVVDDSQLPKDRFSAERLKGVDSTLKIQPAKLEDSAVYLCASRIPGAHNEQFFGPGTRLTVL.

The V call is TRBV6-5, the J call TRBJ2-7; tentative D call: TRBD1 (6 bases). Trimming took off 5 bases at V and 4 bases at J, with 12 bases between the two ends. This CDR3 contains 13 residues. CDR1 MNHEY and CDR2 SVGAGI come from the germline V gene. Here the CDR3 reads CASSHGTRYEQYF. In DNA form, the CDR3 reads TGTGCCAGCAGTCACGGGACACGGTACGAGCAGTACTTC.

The chain combines TRBV7-2 with TRBJ2-5, with D unresolved. Trimming cost V 5 bases and J 1 base, with 11 bases left between them. The germline gives CDR1 SGHTA, CDR2 FQGNSA. The CDR3 length is 14 residues. The CDR3 nucleotides are TGTGCCAGCAGCAAGGGTACGGCCCAAGAGACCCAGTACTTC. It translates to CASSKGTAQETQYF.

The chain links TRBV27 to TRBJ2-7, with a tentative D call TRBD1 (6 bases). Germline V gene data show CDR1 as MNHEY and CDR2 as SMNVEV (reference sequence). The CDR3 loop spans 14 amino acids. Trimming took 6 bases from V and 2 from J, leaving 14 bases between them. Here the CDR3 reads CASSPGTRPYEQYF. The CDR3 coding sequence is TGTGCCAGCAGCCCCGGGACACGTCCCTACGAGCAGTACTTC.

The chain is built from TRBV2 and TRBJ1-1; TRBD1 might be the D (5 bases). The CDR3 has 13 residues. Germline assignment: CDR1 SNHLY and CDR2 FYNNEI. Trimming shortened V by 6 bases and J by 1 base, and 9 bases separated the two germline ends. In DNA form, the CDR3 reads TGTGCCAGCAGGGGACGGTCGAACACTGAAGCTTTCTTT. Its protein product is CASRGRSNTEAFF.

As concerns this clonotype: A much bigger clone sits one base away, suggesting this may be a read error. Since the CDR3 does not end with the conserved phenylalanine or tryptophan, this likely comes from a read error. The gene calls are TRBV7-2 and TRBJ2-7; D possibly matches TRBD1 or TRBD2 (6 bases each). The germline V and J ends were trimmed by 4 bases and 3 bases, with 16 bases remaining between them. Germline CDR1 reads SGHTA; CDR2 reads FQGNSA. There are 15 residues in the CDR3. The CDR3 protein is CASSSPGARLYEQYL. Written as DNA, the CDR3 is TGTGCCAGCAGCTCCCCGGGGGCCAGACTCTACGAGCAGTACCTC.

The rearrangement joins TRBV11-1 to TRBJ1-4; D is uncertain. Deletions cut 6 bases from V and 5 bases from J, with 19 bases between. There are 16 residues in the CDR3. In germline, CDR1 is SGHAT, CDR2 FQDESV (reference sequence). This chain's CDR3 is CASRKTTSSTNEKLFF. The CDR3 DNA is TGTGCCAGCAGGAAGACTACGAGCAGTACAAATGAAAAACTGTTTTTT. Full variable domain (remainder filled in from reference TRBV11-1 and TRBJ1-4): EAEVAQSPRYKITEKSQAVAFWCDPISGHATLYWYRQILGQGPELLVQFQDESVVDDSQLPKDRFSAERLKGVDSTLKIQPAELGDSAMYLCASRKTTSSTNEKLFFGSGTQLSVL.

The chain combines TRBV2 with TRBJ2-1; 9 bases agree with TRBD1. After removal of 6 bases from V and 10 bases from J, the junction contained 13 bases not matched to a gene. Germline CDR1 is SNHLY and CDR2 is FYNNEI. The length of the CDR3 is 15 residues. CDR3 nucleotides: TGTGCCAGCAGCGGTGGACAGGGGAGGGGAGGCGAGCAGTTCTTC. This encodes CASSGGQGRGGEQFF.

The chain employs TRBV7-3 and TRBJ1-4; D is perhaps TRBD1 (5 bases). The CDR3 consists of 15 residues. Trimming stripped 2 bases from V and 8 bases from J, with 15 bases between. The germline V gene encodes CDR1 SGHTA and CDR2 FQGTGA. The CDR3 nucleotides are TGTGCCAGCAGCTTAGGGGTCAGGGTACGGGAAAAACTGTTTTTT. It encodes CASSLGVRVREKLFF. The complete variable domain, with remaining parts taken from reference TRBV7-3 and TRBJ1-4, reads GAGVSQTPSNKVTEKGKYVELRCDPISGHTALYWYRQSLGQGPEFLIYFQGTGAADDSGLPNDRFFAVRPEGSVSTLKIQRTERGDSAVYLCASSLGVRVREKLFFGSGTQLSVL.

This clonotype came up many times. The chain combines TRBV5-6 with TRBJ2-7; D call uncertain. The CDR3 length is 13 residues. Trimming took off 0 bases at V and 3 bases at J, with 7 bases between the two ends. Per germline, CDR1 SGHDT and CDR2 YYEEEE. CDR3 bases: TGTGCCAGCAGCTTGGGAGGAGACTACGAGCAGTACGTC. Translating it yields CASSLGGDYEQYV.

This clonotype was counted a few times. The chain carries TRBV3-1 and TRBJ1-1; TRBD1 is a possible D gene (5 bases). The V end was cut by 3 bases, the J end by 5 bases, with 13 bases between. The CDR3 is made up of 14 amino acids. Germline CDR1 reads LGHDT; CDR2 reads YNNKEL (reference sequence). CDR3 amino acids: CASSQGDGRTEAFF. CDR3 nucleotides: TGTGCCAGCAGCCAGGGGGACGGGAGGACTGAAGCTTTCTTT. The full variable domain, in which reference TRBV3-1 and TRBJ1-1 provide the parts outside the CDR3, is DTAVSQTPKYLVTQMGNDKSIKCEQNLGHDTMYWYKQDSKKFLKIMFSYNNKELIINETVPNRFSPKSPDKAHLNLHINSLELGDSAVYFCASSQGDGRTEAFFGQGTRLTVV.

The V gene is TRBV7-2, the J gene TRBJ2-5; D is uncertain. The CDR3 consists of 13 residues. Trimming took 5 bases from V and 2 from J, leaving 9 bases between them. Looked up from germline, CDR1 is SGHTA and CDR2 is FQGNSA. The DNA for the CDR3 is TGTGCCAGCAGCCCCGAGCGTCAAGAGACCCAGTACTTC. It specifies CASSPERQETQYF.

The chain joins TRBV25-1 to TRBJ2-1, with D tentatively TRBD2 (6 bases). Germline values: CDR1 MGHDK, CDR2 SYGVNS. The CDR3 length is 21 residues. Deletions cut 11 bases from V and 6 bases from J, with 41 bases between. CDR3 in DNA: TGTGCCCGAAGAACTGCTCATTGCAGTGCCCCAGGGTCGGGAGACCGCAATGAGCAGTTCTTC. Its translation: CARRTAHCSAPGSGDRNEQFF.

CDR3 sequence: CASSLPGTAGELFF. Here the CDR3 DNA reads TGTGCCAGCAGTCTACCCGGGACAGCCGGGGAGCTGTTTTTT. The rearrangement uses TRBV6-2 or TRBV6-3 and TRBJ2-2; 7 bases are shared with TRBD1. There are 14 residues in the CDR3. The germline gives CDR1 MNHEY, CDR2 SVGEGT. Trimming cost V 5 bases and J 6 bases; bases outside gene matches: 6.

This chain links TRBV19 with TRBJ1-2, with a possible D match to TRBD1 (5 bases). With 5 bases removed from V and 4 bases from J, the gap between germline ends came to 17 bases. This CDR3 has 15 amino acids. The germline V gene encodes CDR1 LNHDA and CDR2 SQIVND (reference sequence). The DNA of the CDR3 is TGTGCCAGTAGTGCCACCTATCGGAGGGGCTATGGCTACACCTTC. Residues: CASSATYRRGYGYTF.

This rearrangement joins TRBV6-4 to TRBJ1-1; D possibly corresponds to TRBD1 (5 bases). The CDR3 is 13 residues long. V was shortened by 6 bases and J by 5 bases, with 13 bases between the two germline ends. Germline lookup yields CDR1 MRHNA and CDR2 SNTAGT. CDR3 DNA sequence: TGTGCCAGCAGCGAGGGACCGGGTACTGAAGCTTTCTTT. Amino acids: CASSEGPGTEAFF.

This chain uses TRBV2 with TRBJ2-7; 9 bases map to TRBD1. The trim removed 5 bases at V and 3 bases at J, leaving 11 bases unmatched. The CDR3 is 16 amino acids. Germline V lookup: CDR1 SNHLY, CDR2 FYNNEI. The CDR3 DNA is TGTGCCAGCAGTATGGGACAGGGAAAAGTTGTCTACGAGCAGTACTTC. As protein: CASSMGQGKVVYEQYF.

This clonotype was seen many times. The chain joins TRBV12-3 or TRBV12-4 to TRBJ2-3, with D perhaps matching TRBD2 (5 bases). This CDR3 contains 12 residues. The V and J ends lost 4 bases and 7 bases respectively, with 9 bases between them. In DNA form, the CDR3 reads TGTGCCAGCAGTTCCGGGGTCAATACGCAGTATTTT. Protein product: CASSSGVNTQYF.

The rearrangement uses TRBV7-9 and TRBJ2-7; TRBD2 matches 9 bases. Germline CDR1 and CDR2: SEHNR and FQNEAQ (reference sequence). The CDR3 loop spans 16 amino acids. The V and J ends lost 6 bases and 0 bases, in that order; junction bases with no gene match: 9. The CDR3 nucleotides are TGTGCCAGCAGGGAACTAGCGGGTCTTAGCTCCTACGAGCAGTACTTC. Its protein is CASRELAGLSSYEQYF. Drawing the rest from reference TRBV7-9 and TRBJ2-7, the complete variable domain is DTGVSQNPRHKITKRGQNVTFRCDPISEHNRLYWYRQTLGQGPEFLTYFQNEAQLEKSRLLSDRFSAERPKGSFSTLEIQRTEQGDSAMYLCASRELAGLSSYEQYFGPGTRLTVT.

This sequence joins TRBV5-1 and TRBJ1-2; 7 nucleotides agree with TRBD1. Trimming cost V 4 bases and J 2 bases; bases outside gene matches: 2. Germline CDR1 reads SGHRS; CDR2 reads YFSETQ. CDR3 size: 13 residues. The CDR3 loop is CASSQGGNYGYTF. For the CDR3, the DNA is TGCGCCAGCAGCCAGGGGGGGAACTATGGCTACACCTTC.

This chain links TRBV9 with TRBJ2-1, with 10 bases identical to TRBD2. Germline CDR1 is SGDLS and CDR2 is YYNGEE. CDR3 length: 16 residues. The J segment lost 6 bases and the V segment lost 0 bases, leaving 6 bases of the junction unmatched. The CDR3 DNA sequence: TGTGCCAGCAGCGTAGGGAGCGGGGGGGCGGTCAATGAGCAGTTCTTC. Translating gives CASSVGSGGAVNEQFF. The variable domain in full, with the rest retrieved from reference TRBV9 and TRBJ2-1, is DSGVTQTPKHLITATGQRVTLRCSPRSGDLSVYWYQQSLDQGLQFLIQYYNGEERAKGNILERFSAQQFPDLHSELNLSSLELGDSALYFCASSVGSGGAVNEQFFGPGTRLTVL.

This clonotype came up many times. The rearrangement uses TRBV7-8 and TRBJ2-7; 10 bases line up with TRBD1. Germline trimming cut 4 bases from V and 5 bases from J; bases unmatched to any gene: 2. The CDR3 spans 13 residues. Germline V lookup: CDR1 SGHVS, CDR2 FQNEAQ. The CDR3 nucleotides are TGTGCCAGCAGCTCCGGGACAGGGGACGAGCAGTACTTC. It encodes CASSSGTGDEQYF.

V gene TRBV19 combines with J gene TRBJ1-1; no firm D call. The length of the CDR3 is 14 residues. V was cut by 5 bases and J by 5 bases, with 15 bases left in between. Germline values: CDR1 LNHDA, CDR2 SQIVND (reference sequence). In nucleotides, the CDR3 is TGTGCCAGTAGTCTGCAGCAAGGCAGTACTGAAGCTTTCTTT. Translating gives CASSLQQGSTEAFF.

This rearrangement joins TRBV12-3 or TRBV12-4 to TRBJ1-1; weak D call: TRBD1 (6 bases). The CDR3 has 14 residues. The V and J ends lost 3 bases and 2 bases respectively, with 10 bases between them. The CDR3 region is CASSFDRFNTEAFF. In DNA, the CDR3 is TGTGCCAGCAGTTTCGACAGGTTTAACACTGAAGCTTTCTTT.

The J gene is TRBJ2-5, the V gene TRBV24-1; 9 bases agree with TRBD2. The CDR3 covers 15 residues. CDR1 and CDR2 from the germline V gene are KGHDR and SFDVKD. With 5 bases clipped from V and 5 bases from J, the junction kept 8 bases outside the gene matches. The CDR3 loop reads CATSAAGGVRETQYF. CDR3 bases: TGTGCCACCAGTGCAGCGGGAGGCGTTCGGGAGACCCAGTACTTC.